This T cell receptor beta chain was sequenced for a study of blood T cells in healthy people across ages. Study results and caveats: The fall in TCR beta diversity per million T cells was roughly linear with age. Since the PBMCs were unsorted, naive and antigen-experienced cells could not be conclusively compared. Naive T cell percentage strongly correlated with TCR beta diversity.

About this clonotype: The antigen is not known. The junction shows a germline mismatch at one end, possibly a read error.

For the second PCR, which ran for roughly 6 to 11 cycles, a sample-barcoded 5' primer and a J-beta primer mix were used. One entry per CDR3 protein, called by TCRdb with MiXCR from the 5' RACE reads. The table has 2 million or so distinct CDR3 sequences, around 48% seen once; the top ten hold less than 2.5%. The sample consisted of blood. This receptor was taken from a woman between 40 and 50 years old in good health.

The CDR3 protein is CASSLGFGGAGFEELFF. CDR3 nucleotide sequence: TGTGCCAGCAGCTTGGGTTTTGGGGGCGCCGGTTTTGAAGAACTGTTTTTT. The J gene is TRBJ1-4, the V gene TRBV7-2; a possible D gene is TRBD1 (6 bases). Germline CDR1 is SGHTA and CDR2 is FQGNSA. This CDR3 region has 17 residues. Supplemented by reference TRBV7-2 and TRBJ1-4, the full variable domain reads GAGVSQSPSNKVTEKGKDVELRCDPISGHTALYWYRQSLGQGLEFLIYFQGNSAPDKSGLPSDRFSAERTGGSVSTLTIQRTQQEDSAVYLCASSLGFGGAGFEELFFGSGTQLSVL.